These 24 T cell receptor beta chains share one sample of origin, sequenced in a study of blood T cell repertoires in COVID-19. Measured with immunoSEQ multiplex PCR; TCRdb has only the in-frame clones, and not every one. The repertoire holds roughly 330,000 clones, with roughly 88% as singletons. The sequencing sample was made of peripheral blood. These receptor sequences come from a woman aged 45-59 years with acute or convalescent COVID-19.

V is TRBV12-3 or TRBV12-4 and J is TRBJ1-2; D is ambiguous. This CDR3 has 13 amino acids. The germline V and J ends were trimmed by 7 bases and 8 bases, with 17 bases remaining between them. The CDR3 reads CASTEGRKEGYTF. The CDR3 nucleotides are TGTGCCAGCACCGAGGGCAGGAAGGAGGGCTACACCTTC.

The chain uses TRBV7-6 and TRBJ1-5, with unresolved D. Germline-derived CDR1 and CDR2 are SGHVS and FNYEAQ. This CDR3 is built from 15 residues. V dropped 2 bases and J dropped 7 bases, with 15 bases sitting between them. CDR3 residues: CASSLTPGSGQPQHF. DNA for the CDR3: TGTGCCAGCAGCTTAACCCCGGGATCTGGGCAGCCCCAGCATTTT.

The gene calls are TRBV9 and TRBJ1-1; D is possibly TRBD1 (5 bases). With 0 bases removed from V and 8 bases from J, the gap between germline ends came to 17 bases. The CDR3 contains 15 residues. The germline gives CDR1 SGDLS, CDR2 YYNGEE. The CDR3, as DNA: TGTGCCAGCAGCGTAGATGACAGCTTGAACAGGGAAGCTTTCTTT. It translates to CASSVDDSLNREAFF.

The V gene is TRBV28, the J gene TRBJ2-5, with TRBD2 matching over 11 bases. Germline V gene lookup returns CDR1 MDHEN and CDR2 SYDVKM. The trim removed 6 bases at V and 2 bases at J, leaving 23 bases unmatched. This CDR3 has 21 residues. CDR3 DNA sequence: TGTGCCAGCAGGGCCCGGTCGGGACCGGGGCTTAGCGGGAGGGTACAAGAGACCCAGTACTTC. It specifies CASRARSGPGLSGRVQETQYF. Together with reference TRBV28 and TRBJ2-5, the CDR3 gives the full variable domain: DVKVTQSSRYLVKRTGEKVFLECVQDMDHENMFWYRQDPGLGLRLIYFSYDVKMKEKGDIPEGYSVSREKKERFSLILESASTNQTSMYLCASRARSGPGLSGRVQETQYFGPGTRLLVL.

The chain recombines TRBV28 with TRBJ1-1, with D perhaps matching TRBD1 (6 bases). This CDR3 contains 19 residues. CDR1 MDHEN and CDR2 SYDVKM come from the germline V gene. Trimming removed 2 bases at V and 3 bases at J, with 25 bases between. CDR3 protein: CASSLRVDWQGLGDTEAFF. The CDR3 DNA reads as TGTGCCAGCAGTTTAAGGGTGGATTGGCAGGGGCTAGGGGACACTGAAGCTTTCTTT.

CDR3 loop: CASSTGQRNEKLFF. CDR3 nucleotides: TGCGCCAGCAGTACGGGACAGCGGAATGAAAAACTGTTTTTT. V and J are TRBV5-1 and TRBJ1-4, with 7 bases fitting TRBD1. J was trimmed by 5 bases and V by 5 bases; bases with no gene match: 6. CDR3 length equals 14 residues. Per germline, CDR1 SGHRS and CDR2 YFSETQ.

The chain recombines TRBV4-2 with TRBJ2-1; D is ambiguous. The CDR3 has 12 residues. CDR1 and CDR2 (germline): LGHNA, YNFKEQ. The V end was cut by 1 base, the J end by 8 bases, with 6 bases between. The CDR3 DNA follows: TGTGCCAGCAGCCAAGTTGGAGATGAGCAGTTCTTC. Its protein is CASSQVGDEQFF.

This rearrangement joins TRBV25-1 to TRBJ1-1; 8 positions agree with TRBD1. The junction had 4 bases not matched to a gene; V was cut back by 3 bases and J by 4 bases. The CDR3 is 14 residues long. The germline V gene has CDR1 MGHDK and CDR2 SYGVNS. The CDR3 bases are TGTGCCAGCAGTGACCCTGGACAGGGCACTGAAGCTTTCTTT. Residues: CASSDPGQGTEAFF.

The CDR3 DNA reads as TGTGCCAGCAGCAGGGGTCAGACAAGCAATCAGCCCCAGCATTTT. Translated, it gives CASSRGQTSNQPQHF. The V gene is TRBV4-2, the J gene TRBJ1-5, with D possibly being TRBD1 (5 bases). V lost 5 bases and J 1 base, leaving 12 bases between the germline ends. CDR1 LGHNA and CDR2 YNFKEQ come from the germline V gene. The CDR3 is 15 amino acids.

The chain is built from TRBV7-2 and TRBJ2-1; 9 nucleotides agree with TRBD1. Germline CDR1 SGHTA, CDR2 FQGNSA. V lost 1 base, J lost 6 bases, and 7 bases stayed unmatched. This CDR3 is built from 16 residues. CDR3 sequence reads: CASSLGDRAYGNEQFF. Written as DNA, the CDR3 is TGTGCCAGCAGCTTAGGGGACAGGGCTTATGGCAATGAGCAGTTCTTC.

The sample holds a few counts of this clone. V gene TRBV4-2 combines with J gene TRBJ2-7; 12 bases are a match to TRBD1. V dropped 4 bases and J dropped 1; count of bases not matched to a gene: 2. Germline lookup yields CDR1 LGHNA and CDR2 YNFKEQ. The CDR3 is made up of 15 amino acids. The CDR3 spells CASSRDRGQSYEQYF. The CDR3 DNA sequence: TGTGCCAGCAGCCGGGACAGGGGGCAGTCCTACGAGCAGTACTTC.

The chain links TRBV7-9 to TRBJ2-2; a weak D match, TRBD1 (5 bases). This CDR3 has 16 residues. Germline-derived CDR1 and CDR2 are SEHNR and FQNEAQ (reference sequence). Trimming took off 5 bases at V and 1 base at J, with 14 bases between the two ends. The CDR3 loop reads CASSHQGSWNTGELFF. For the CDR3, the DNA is TGTGCCAGCAGCCATCAGGGATCCTGGAACACCGGGGAGCTGTTTTTT.

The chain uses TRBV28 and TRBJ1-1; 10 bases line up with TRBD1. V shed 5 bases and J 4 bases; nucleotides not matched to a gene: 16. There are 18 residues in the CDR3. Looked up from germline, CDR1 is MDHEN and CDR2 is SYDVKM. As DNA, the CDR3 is TGTGCCAGCAGTCGCTCCTTATCGGCGACAGGGGGCATCACTGAAGCTTTCTTT. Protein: CASSRSLSATGGITEAFF.

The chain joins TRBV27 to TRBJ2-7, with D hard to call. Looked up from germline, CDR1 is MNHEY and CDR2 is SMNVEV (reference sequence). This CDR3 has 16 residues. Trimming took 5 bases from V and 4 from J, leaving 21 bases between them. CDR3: CASSPILAARVYEQYF. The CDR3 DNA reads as TGTGCCAGCAGTCCCATTCTTGCGGCCCGGGTTTACGAGCAGTACTTC.

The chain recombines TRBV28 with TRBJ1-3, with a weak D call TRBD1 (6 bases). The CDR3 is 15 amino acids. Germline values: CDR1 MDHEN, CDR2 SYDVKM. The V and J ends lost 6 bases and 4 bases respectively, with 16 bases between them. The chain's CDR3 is CASSLFRGTGNTIYF. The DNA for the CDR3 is TGTGCCAGCAGCCTCTTCAGGGGAACCGGAAACACCATATATTTT.

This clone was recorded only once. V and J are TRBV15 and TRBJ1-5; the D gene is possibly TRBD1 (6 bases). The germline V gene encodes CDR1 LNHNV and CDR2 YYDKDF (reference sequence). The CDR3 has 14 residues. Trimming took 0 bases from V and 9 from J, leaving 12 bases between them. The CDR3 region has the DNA TGTGCCACCAGCAGAGAACAGGGCGAGTGGCCCCAGCATTTT. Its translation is CATSREQGEWPQHF.

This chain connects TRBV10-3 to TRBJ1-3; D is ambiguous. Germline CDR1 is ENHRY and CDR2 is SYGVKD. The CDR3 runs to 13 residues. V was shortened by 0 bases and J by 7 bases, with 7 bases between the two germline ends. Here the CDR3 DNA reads TGTGCCATCAGTGAGTCGGGGAGTAACACCATATATTTT. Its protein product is CAISESGSNTIYF.

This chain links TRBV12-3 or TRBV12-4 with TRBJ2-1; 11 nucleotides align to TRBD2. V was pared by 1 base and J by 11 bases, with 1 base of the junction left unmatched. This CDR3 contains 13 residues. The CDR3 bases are TGTGCCAGCAGTTTAGGACTAGCGGGACAGCAGTTCTTC. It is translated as CASSLGLAGQQFF.

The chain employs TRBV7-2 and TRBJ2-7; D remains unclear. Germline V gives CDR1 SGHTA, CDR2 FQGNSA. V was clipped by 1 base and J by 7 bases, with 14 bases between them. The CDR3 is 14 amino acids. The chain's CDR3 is CASSLGLRGQEQYF. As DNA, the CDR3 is TGTGCCAGCAGCTTAGGGCTACGAGGTCAAGAGCAGTACTTC.

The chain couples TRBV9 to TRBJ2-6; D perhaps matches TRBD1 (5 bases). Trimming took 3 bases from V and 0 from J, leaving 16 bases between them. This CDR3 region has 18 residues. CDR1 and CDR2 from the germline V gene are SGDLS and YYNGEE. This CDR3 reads CASSEDPGPISGANVLTF. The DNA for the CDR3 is TGTGCCAGCAGCGAGGACCCAGGGCCAATCTCTGGGGCCAACGTCCTGACTTTC.

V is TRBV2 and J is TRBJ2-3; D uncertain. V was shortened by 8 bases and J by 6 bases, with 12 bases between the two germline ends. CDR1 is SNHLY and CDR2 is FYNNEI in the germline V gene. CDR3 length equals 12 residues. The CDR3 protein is CASSRQSDTQYF. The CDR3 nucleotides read TGTGCCAGCTCTAGGCAGTCGGATACGCAGTATTTT.

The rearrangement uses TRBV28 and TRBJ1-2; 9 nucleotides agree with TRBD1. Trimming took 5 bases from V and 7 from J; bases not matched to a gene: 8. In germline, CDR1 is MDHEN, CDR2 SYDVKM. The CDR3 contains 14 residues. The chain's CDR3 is CASSAPGTGFGYTF. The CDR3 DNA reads TGTGCCAGCAGTGCTCCCGGGACAGGGTTTGGCTACACCTTC.

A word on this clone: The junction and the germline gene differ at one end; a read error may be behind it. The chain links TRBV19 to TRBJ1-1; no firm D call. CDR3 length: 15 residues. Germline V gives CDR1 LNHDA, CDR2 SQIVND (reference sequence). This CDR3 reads CASSSGRRANTEAFF. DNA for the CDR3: TGTGCTAGTAGTTCCGGGCGGAGGGCGAACACTGAAGCTTTCTTT.

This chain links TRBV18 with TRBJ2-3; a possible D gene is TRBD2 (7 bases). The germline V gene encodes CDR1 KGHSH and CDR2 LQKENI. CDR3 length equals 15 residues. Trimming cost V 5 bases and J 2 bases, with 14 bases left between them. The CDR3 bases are TGTGCCAGCTCATCGGGGGGCATCTACACAGATACGCAGTATTTT. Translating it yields CASSSGGIYTDTQYF. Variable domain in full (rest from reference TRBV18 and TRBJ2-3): NAGVMQNPRHLVRRRGQEARLRCSPMKGHSHVYWYRQLPEEGLKFMVYLQKENIIDESGMPKERFSAEFPKEGPSILRIQQVVRGDSAAYFCASSSGGIYTDTQYFGPGTRLTVL.